Presented here are 25 T cell receptor beta chains from one specimen sequenced in a study of blood T cell repertoires in COVID-19. TCRdb's copy holds only in-frame clones and misses some; the assay was immunoSEQ multiplex PCR. Of 100,000 to 150,000 clones in the sample, approximately 88% were seen once. The material sequenced was peripheral blood. Receptors originate from a woman aged 80 or over with acute or convalescent COVID-19.

The chain is built from TRBV19 and TRBJ1-1; 7 nucleotides line up with TRBD1. This CDR3 has 16 residues. V lost 0 bases and J lost 4; bases outside the gene matches: 8. Germline V gene data show CDR1 as LNHDA and CDR2 as SQIVND (reference sequence). The CDR3 DNA sequence: TGTGCCAGTAGTATAGATGAGGGGGCGAGTTCCACTGAAGCTTTCTTT. Protein product: CASSIDEGASSTEAFF.

The rearrangement links TRBV10-1 to TRBJ1-4; D call uncertain. The CDR3 spans 15 residues. The ends were cut back, 4 bases at V and 8 bases at J, with 17 bases in the middle. Germline V gene sequence: CDR1 WNHNN, CDR2 SYGVQD (reference sequence). The CDR3 DNA follows: TGCGCCAGCAGTGTGGTTAGGAGGGCAGCGGAAAAACTGTTTTTT. Amino acid sequence: CASSVVRRAAEKLFF.

The rearrangement links TRBV6-2 or TRBV6-3 to TRBJ2-7; 9 nucleotides line up with TRBD2. The V gene end was trimmed by 6 bases and the J gene end by 3 bases; junction bases not matched to a gene: 9. CDR1 MNHEY and CDR2 SVGEGT come from the germline V gene. This CDR3 spans 15 amino acids. The CDR3 DNA follows: TGTGCCAGCAGCGAGACTAGCGGTATTCTCTACGAGCAGTACTTC. Translated, it gives CASSETSGILYEQYF.

The chain combines TRBV7-8 with TRBJ1-1; D uncertain. Germline-derived CDR1 and CDR2 are SGHVS and FQNEAQ. With 0 bases removed from V and 0 bases from J, the gap between germline ends came to 8 bases. This CDR3 has 15 amino acids. The CDR3 bases are TGTGCCAGCAGCTTAGCTGGAGATATGAACACTGAAGCTTTCTTT. This gives the protein CASSLAGDMNTEAFF.

This rearrangement joins TRBV30 to TRBJ2-1; 8 nucleotides agree with TRBD1. The CDR3 runs 15 residues. Germline V gene lookup returns CDR1 GTSNPN and CDR2 SVGIG (reference sequence). Germline trimming cut 0 bases from V and 5 bases from J; bases unmatched to any gene: 6. The CDR3 bases are TGTGCCTGGAGTGTAAGCCCGGGACAGGACAATGAGCAGTTCTTC. It translates to CAWSVSPGQDNEQFF.

Here the CDR3 DNA reads TGTGCCAGCAGTTCAAAGACAGGGGATCAGCCCCAGCATTTT. As protein: CASSSKTGDQPQHF. The chain has TRBV27 and TRBJ1-5; TRBD1 aligns across 8 bases. CDR1 and CDR2 (germline): MNHEY, SMNVEV (reference sequence). CDR3 length equals 14 residues. Germline trimming cut 4 bases from V and 5 bases from J; bases unmatched to any gene: 4.

The gene calls are TRBV5-1 and TRBJ2-5; D unclear. This CDR3 has 14 amino acids. Germline V CDR1 and CDR2: SGHRS, YFSETQ. Trimming removed 0 bases at V and 1 base at J, with 7 bases between. The CDR3 region is CASSLAVSQETQYF. The CDR3 DNA reads as TGCGCCAGCAGCTTGGCAGTCAGCCAAGAGACCCAGTACTTC.

This clone has only one observation. J is TRBJ1-2 and V is TRBV5-1, with D unclear. The germline V gene has CDR1 SGHRS and CDR2 YFSETQ. The V end lost 3 bases, the J end lost 0 bases, and 6 bases lay between the germline ends. This CDR3 region has 13 residues. The CDR3 spells CASSWEPNYGYTF. The CDR3 DNA sequence: TGCGCCAGCAGCTGGGAGCCTAACTATGGCTACACCTTC.

This clone has just a few counts. The chain combines TRBV7-9 with TRBJ2-2; a weak D match, TRBD1 (6 bases). This CDR3 is 17 amino acids long. Germline assignment: CDR1 SEHNR and CDR2 FQNEAQ (reference sequence). V was cut by 1 base and J by 0 bases, with 12 bases left in between. The CDR3 DNA sequence: TGTGCCAGCAGCTTAGAAGACAGGTACTCGAACACCGGGGAGCTGTTTTTT. Protein: CASSLEDRYSNTGELFF.

The gene calls are TRBV20-1 and TRBJ1-5, with 9 bases identical to TRBD1. The germline CDR1 and CDR2 sequences are DFQATT and SNEGSKA (reference sequence). The length of the CDR3 is 15 residues. Trimming removed 3 bases from V and 6 bases from J; junction bases left unmatched: 9. CDR3 sequence: CSASIPGTGSQPQHF. For the CDR3, the DNA is TGCAGTGCTAGTATCCCCGGGACAGGGTCTCAGCCCCAGCATTTT.

This clone was found a few times. The chain employs TRBV18 and TRBJ2-1; TRBD2 might be the D (6 bases). Germline V gene data show CDR1 as KGHSH and CDR2 as LQKENI. There are 14 residues in the CDR3. The V end lost 1 base, the J end lost 8 bases, and 12 bases lay between the germline ends. Here the CDR3 reads CASSPRRAYDEQFF. In nucleotides, the CDR3 is TGTGCCAGCTCACCACGGAGGGCTTACGATGAGCAGTTCTTC.

This clone has a single count. In DNA form, the CDR3 reads TGTGCCAGCAGCGTAGGGGCTTCCGATAATTCACCCCTCCACTTT. It yields the protein CASSVGASDNSPLHF. The gene calls are TRBV9 and TRBJ1-6, with D unclear. CDR1 is SGDLS and CDR2 is YYNGEE in the germline V gene. V was pared by 0 bases and J by 5 bases, with 9 bases between. CDR3 length: 15 residues.

The genes are TRBV30 and TRBJ2-3, with a possible D match to TRBD2 (5 bases). CDR1 is GTSNPN and CDR2 is SVGIG in the germline V gene (reference sequence). CDR3 length equals 15 residues. The V and J ends lost 3 bases and 0 bases respectively, with 13 bases between them. CDR3 residues: CAWSAGGSSTDTQYF. The CDR3 DNA reads TGTGCCTGGAGCGCTGGAGGCTCTAGCACAGATACGCAGTATTTT.

The gene calls are TRBV5-1 and TRBJ1-1; D possibly corresponds to TRBD1 (6 bases). Germline-derived CDR1 and CDR2 are SGHRS and YFSETQ. The CDR3 sequence is 12 residues long. V lost 2 bases, J lost 4 bases, and 6 bases lay in between. For the CDR3, the DNA is TGCGCCAGCAGCTTACAGGGCACTGAAGCTTTCTTT. Translated, it gives CASSLQGTEAFF.

The rearrangement uses TRBV19 and TRBJ2-3; 9 nucleotides line up with TRBD2. CDR1 and CDR2 from the germline V gene are LNHDA and SQIVND (reference sequence). CDR3 size: 16 residues. With 7 bases clipped from V and 2 bases from J, the junction kept 10 bases outside the gene matches. Here the CDR3 DNA reads TGTGCCAGTAAGGCGGGGGGGCCTAAGACCACAGATACGCAGTATTTT. Translating it yields CASKAGGPKTTDTQYF.

V and J are TRBV19 and TRBJ2-1, with 8 nucleotides matching TRBD2. Per germline, CDR1 LNHDA and CDR2 SQIVND (reference sequence). The CDR3 is 14 residues long. Trimming took 4 bases from V and 7 from J; bases not matched to a gene: 6. The CDR3 nucleotides are TGTGCCAGTAGTACTTCGGGAGGGCCTAATGAGCAGTTCTTC. It is translated as CASSTSGGPNEQFF.

V gene TRBV5-1 combines with J gene TRBJ2-5, with 8 bases fitting TRBD1. This CDR3 has 14 amino acids. J gave up 4 bases and V 4 bases, and 6 bases lay outside the gene matches. CDR1 and CDR2 (germline): SGHRS, YFSETQ. CDR3 in DNA: TGCGCCAGCAGCAAATGGACAGGGCCAGAGACCCAGTACTTC. This sequence encodes CASSKWTGPETQYF.

CDR3 sequence: CAWNMGQGGYTF. For the CDR3, the DNA is TGTGCCTGGAATATGGGACAGGGCGGCTACACCTTC. This chain uses TRBV30 with TRBJ1-2; the match to TRBD1 covers 9 bases. After removal of 4 bases from V and 8 bases from J, the junction contained 5 bases not matched to a gene. CDR1 is GTSNPN, CDR2 SVGIG, per germline (reference sequence). This CDR3 comprises 12 residues.

V and J are TRBV18 and TRBJ2-1; 13 nucleotides match TRBD2. Germline CDR1 and CDR2: KGHSH and LQKENI. The CDR3 is 15 amino acids. With V trimmed by 4 bases and J by 5 bases, 2 bases remained unmatched. The CDR3 protein is CASSLGLAGDNEQFF. The DNA of the CDR3 is TGTGCCAGCTCACTCGGACTAGCGGGGGACAATGAGCAGTTCTTC. Using reference TRBV18 and TRBJ2-1 for the parts outside the CDR3, the full variable domain is NAGVMQNPRHLVRRRGQEARLRCSPMKGHSHVYWYRQLPEEGLKFMVYLQKENIIDESGMPKERFSAEFPKEGPSILRIQQVVRGDSAAYFCASSLGLAGDNEQFFGPGTRLTVL.

The V and J genes are TRBV6-5 and TRBJ2-2; TRBD2 matches 8 bases. This CDR3 is 16 amino acids long. Per germline, CDR1 MNHEY and CDR2 SVGAGI. J lost 1 base, V lost 1 base, and 2 bases had no gene match. The DNA for the CDR3 is TGTGCCAGCAGTTACTTTCTAGCGGGGAACACCGGGGAGCTGTTTTTT. Translation: CASSYFLAGNTGELFF.

The chain is built from TRBV7-9 and TRBJ2-2; a weak D match, TRBD1 (6 bases). CDR1 and CDR2 from the germline V gene are SEHNR and FQNEAQ (reference sequence). The CDR3 runs to 17 residues. The V end was cut by 0 bases, the J end by 7 bases, with 18 bases between. CDR3 loop: CASSLAGYRAHGGELFF. The CDR3, as DNA: TGTGCCAGCAGCTTAGCGGGGTACAGGGCCCATGGCGGGGAGCTGTTTTTT.

The chain employs TRBV5-4 and TRBJ2-7; 11 positions agree with TRBD1. The CDR3 runs 15 residues. V was pared by 2 bases and J by 3 bases, with 4 bases of the junction left unmatched. Germline-derived CDR1 and CDR2 are SGHNT and YYREEE (reference sequence). The CDR3 protein is CASSFGTGGNYEQYF. The DNA of the CDR3 is TGTGCCAGCAGCTTCGGGACAGGGGGAAACTACGAGCAGTACTTC.

CDR3 bases: TGTGCCAGCAGCTTGGGGGACACGTATGGCTACACCTTC. As protein: CASSLGDTYGYTF. The chain uses TRBV5-8 and TRBJ1-2, with a tentative D call TRBD1 (6 bases). Trimming shortened V by 0 bases and J by 5 bases, and 8 bases separated the two germline ends. The CDR3 covers 13 residues. The V gene's germline CDR1 is SGHTS and CDR2 YDEGEE.

The chain uses TRBV7-2 and TRBJ1-1, with a weak D call TRBD1 (5 bases). V shed 2 bases and J shed 1 base, with 14 bases lying between them. The germline V gene has CDR1 SGHTA and CDR2 FQGNSA. This CDR3 is 16 amino acids long. CDR3 in amino acids: CASSLRVREGNTEAFF. CDR3 nucleotide sequence: TGTGCCAGCAGCTTAAGGGTCAGGGAGGGGAACACTGAAGCTTTCTTT.

The chain couples TRBV2 to TRBJ2-3; TRBD1 might be the D (5 bases). V lost 5 bases to trimming and J lost 1 base, with 13 bases between them. Per the germline V gene, CDR1 is SNHLY and CDR2 is FYNNEI. The CDR3 totals 15 residues. The CDR3 DNA is TGTGCCAGCAGTCCAGCCAGGGCGGGCACAGATACGCAGTATTTT. Encoded protein: CASSPARAGTDTQYF.